The 19 T cell receptor beta chains given below trace back to one sample, sequenced in a study of T-cell memory formation after mild COVID-19. TCRdb re-called the 5' RACE reads with MiXCR, one entry per CDR3 protein. The sample includes some 40,000 distinct CDR3 sequences, about 6.1% of them seen just once. Sequencing input: PBMCs or a T cell subset sorted from them (not recorded which). The receptors were gathered from an adult who had mild COVID-19 (a few samples of this study predate the infection). Cell type and time point are not known.

The CDR3 DNA reads TGCGCCAGCAGCCAAGAATATCGGGGCCTACCCCTCCACTTT. This translates into CASSQEYRGLPLHF. The J gene is TRBJ1-6, the V gene TRBV4-1; D is possibly TRBD1 (5 bases). This CDR3 contains 14 residues. Germline CDR1 is MGHRA and CDR2 is YSYEKL. Deletions cut 0 bases from V and 12 bases from J, with 12 bases between.

This clonotype was counted between two and nine times. The chain is built from TRBV20-1 and TRBJ2-3, with 7 bases fitting TRBD1. V lost 5 bases to trimming and J lost 2 bases; unmatched junction nucleotides: 7. The germline V gene has CDR1 DFQATT and CDR2 SNEGSKA (reference sequence). The CDR3 covers 14 residues. In nucleotides, the CDR3 is TGCAGTGCTCCCTACAGGGGATCCACAGATACGCAGTATTTT. Translation: CSAPYRGSTDTQYF.

In this sample, this clonotype turned up a few times. The chain links TRBV7-9 to TRBJ1-5; D uncertain. This CDR3 comprises 14 residues. The V gene's germline CDR1 is SEHNR and CDR2 FQNEAQ (reference sequence). V was cut by 4 bases and J by 1 base, with 8 bases left in between. CDR3 in amino acids: CASSSLRSNQPQHF. CDR3 coding DNA: TGTGCCAGCAGCTCCCTAAGGAGCAATCAGCCCCAGCATTTT.

The rearrangement joins TRBV28 to TRBJ2-5; 9 bases match TRBD1. The CDR3 covers 17 residues. Per the germline V gene, CDR1 is MDHEN and CDR2 is SYDVKM. With 6 bases clipped from V and 5 bases from J, the junction kept 16 bases outside the gene matches. This CDR3 is CASRPNPHRGQLETQYF. The CDR3, as DNA: TGTGCCAGCAGACCCAATCCCCACAGGGGGCAGTTGGAGACCCAGTACTTC.

There are many counts of this clonotype. The V and J genes are TRBV30 and TRBJ1-4; possible D gene TRBD1, 6 bases. CDR1 GTSNPN and CDR2 SVGIG come from the germline V gene (reference sequence). With 4 bases removed from V and 6 bases from J, the gap between germline ends came to 15 bases. The CDR3 contains 14 residues. CDR3 nucleotide sequence: TGTGCCTGGAAAACCGGGACATCGGATGAAAAACTGTTTTTT. Amino acids: CAWKTGTSDEKLFF.

The gene calls are TRBV5-1 and TRBJ1-1; weak D call: TRBD1 (6 bases). Germline values: CDR1 SGHRS, CDR2 YFSETQ. The V gene lost 7 bases and the J gene lost 1 base, with 14 bases spanning the gap. The CDR3 length is 14 residues. CDR3: CASGPDRTNTEAFF. The CDR3 coding sequence is TGCGCCAGCGGACCTGACAGGACGAACACTGAAGCTTTCTTT.

There are many counts of this clonotype. The CDR3 region is CSANPSAGSNEQFF. CDR3 nucleotide sequence: TGCAGTGCTAACCCTAGCGCGGGTAGCAATGAGCAGTTCTTC. The J gene is TRBJ2-1, the V gene TRBV20-1, with D possibly matching TRBD2 (6 bases). Germline V gives CDR1 DFQATT, CDR2 SNEGSKA (reference sequence). Trimming stripped 4 bases from V and 6 bases from J, with 16 bases between. The CDR3 contains 14 residues.

This clonotype occurred many times. V and J are TRBV6-6 and TRBJ2-3; 10 nucleotides line up with TRBD1. V trimming: 6 bases; J trimming: 2 bases; junction bases outside the gene matches: 5. The CDR3 length is 15 residues. Per the germline V gene, CDR1 is MNHNY and CDR2 is SVGAGI (reference sequence). CDR3 nucleotide sequence: TGTGCCAGCAGCCCCGACAGGGGGCTCACAGATACGCAGTATTTT. Amino acid sequence: CASSPDRGLTDTQYF.

In its sample, this clonotype was seen many times. The chain combines TRBV24-1 with TRBJ2-3, with D possibly matching TRBD1 (5 bases). Germline CDR1 is KGHDR and CDR2 is SFDVKD. V lost 4 bases and J lost 0, with 13 bases in between. The CDR3 is 16 residues long. The CDR3 DNA is TGTGCCACCAGTGACCCTCAGACAGCTAGCACAGATACGCAGTATTTT. Amino acid sequence: CATSDPQTASTDTQYF.

This clonotype was observed at least ten times. The chain links TRBV19 to TRBJ2-1; no firm D call. The CDR3 sequence is 15 residues long. From germline, CDR1 is LNHDA and CDR2 SQIVND (reference sequence). V gave up 5 bases and J gave up 0 bases, with 11 bases separating them. The CDR3 DNA sequence: TGTGCCAGTAGTCAGGCAATGGGCTCCTACAATGAGCAGTTCTTC. It yields the protein CASSQAMGSYNEQFF.

This clonotype has a count of ten or more. The genes are TRBV20-1 and TRBJ2-3, with 7 bases identical to TRBD2. The CDR3 extends over 15 amino acids. Losses at the gene ends were 1 base for V and 6 bases for J; bases not matched to a gene: 10. Germline V lookup: CDR1 DFQATT, CDR2 SNEGSKA (reference sequence). CDR3 bases: TGCAGTGCTAGAGGGGGAGGGCTACTGAGGGATACGCAGTATTTT. Protein product: CSARGGGLLRDTQYF.

CDR3 sequence (DNA): TGCGCCAGCAGCCCAAGGGACAGGGCCACATTGAACACTGAAGCTTTCTTT. Protein: CASSPRDRATLNTEAFF. The rearrangement links TRBV5-1 to TRBJ1-1, with TRBD1 matching over 9 bases. Trimming removed 4 bases from V and 0 bases from J; junction bases left unmatched: 10. CDR3 length equals 17 residues. Germline assignment: CDR1 SGHRS and CDR2 YFSETQ.

The rearrangement links TRBV7-8 to TRBJ2-6, with TRBD1 matching over 9 bases. The CDR3 is made up of 18 amino acids. Germline CDR1 reads SGHVS; CDR2 reads FQNEAQ. V lost 4 bases, J lost 3 bases, and 10 bases stayed unmatched. The CDR3 loop reads CASSSYPGTGYGANVLTF. The DNA of the CDR3 is TGTGCCAGCAGCTCCTATCCAGGGACAGGGTATGGGGCCAACGTCCTGACTTTC.

The table lists this clonotype with many counts. The V gene is TRBV5-1, the J gene TRBJ1-5, with TRBD1 matching 8 bases. Germline V lookup: CDR1 SGHRS, CDR2 YFSETQ. J lost 3 bases, V lost 4 bases, and 6 bases had no gene match. This CDR3 has 15 amino acids. The CDR3: CASSPGTGYNQPQHF. CDR3 nucleotide sequence: TGCGCCAGCAGCCCAGGGACAGGATACAATCAGCCCCAGCATTTT.

This clonotype has at least ten counts. The chain joins TRBV5-1 to TRBJ1-1, with 11 bases that match TRBD1. The CDR3 extends over 15 amino acids. J gave up 1 base and V 3 bases, and 2 bases lay outside the gene matches. CDR1 is SGHRS, CDR2 YFSETQ, per germline. CDR3: CASSSGQGANTEAFF. For the CDR3, the DNA is TGCGCCAGCAGCTCAGGACAGGGGGCGAACACTGAAGCTTTCTTT.

This clonotype was picked up a small number of times. This chain links TRBV19 with TRBJ1-6; D gene ambiguous. V dropped 9 bases and J dropped 8 bases, with 23 bases sitting between them. There are 16 residues in the CDR3. Germline loops: CDR1 LNHDA, CDR2 SQIVND (reference sequence). The CDR3 region has the DNA TGTGCCAGCAATAATGGGATGGTGTCTTTGTATTCACCCCTCCACTTT. Translation gives CASNNGMVSLYSPLHF.

This clonotype is medium-sized. This chain links TRBV12-3 or TRBV12-4 with TRBJ2-3, with no clear D. The CDR3 runs 11 residues. V lost 2 bases and J 6 bases, leaving 3 bases between the germline ends. CDR3 amino acids: CASSLTDTQYF. CDR3 DNA sequence: TGTGCCAGCAGTTTAACGGATACGCAGTATTTT.

This clonotype has a count of ten or more. The chain carries TRBV7-9 and TRBJ2-3; 9 bases fit TRBD2. V was clipped by 8 bases and J by 5 bases; unmatched bases: 11. The germline CDR1 and CDR2 sequences are SEHNR and FQNEAQ (reference sequence). This CDR3 spans 15 amino acids. The DNA of the CDR3 is TGTGCCAGCCGGTGGCTAGCGGGAAAGGAAGATACGCAGTATTTT. The encoded protein is CASRWLAGKEDTQYF. Filled out from reference TRBV7-9 and TRBJ2-3, the complete variable domain reads DTGVSQNPRHKITKRGQNVTFRCDPISEHNRLYWYRQTLGQGPEFLTYFQNEAQLEKSRLLSDRFSAERPKGSFSTLEIQRTEQGDSAMYLCASRWLAGKEDTQYFGPGTRLTVL.

By sample fraction, this clonotype is medium-sized. This sequence joins TRBV5-5 and TRBJ2-5; D is perhaps TRBD2 (6 bases). V lost 2 bases to trimming and J lost 3 bases, with 11 bases between them. The germline V gene has CDR1 SGHKS and CDR2 YYEKEE (reference sequence). The CDR3 contains 14 residues. The CDR3 here is CASSLAGTEETQYF. The CDR3 DNA is TGTGCCAGCAGCTTAGCGGGTACTGAAGAGACCCAGTACTTC.